This T cell receptor (beta chain) was observed in a study of shared clonotypes between healthy human individuals. Notes on the study in general: Shared clonotypes across all four donors exceeded non-shared ones in generation probability.

The data were produced by immunoSEQ multiplex PCR, yet TCRdb's version contains in-frame clones alone and is incomplete. The sample contains about 380,000 clones, 90% to 97% of which appear only once. V was clipped by 6 bases and J by 9 bases, with 12 bases between them. The CDR3 is made up of 12 amino acids. Germline V lookup: CDR1 LNHDA, CDR2 SQIVND (reference sequence). With respect to this clone: Antigen unknown.

The chain uses TRBV19 and TRBJ1-5; weak D call: TRBD1 (5 bases). Material: memory CD8+ T cells sorted from blood. Specified subset: CD45RO+ cells pooled with CCR7-negative TemRA cells. The TCR sequence derives from a man aged 25-45 years in good health. The CDR3 is CASSKAGGPQHF. CDR3 sequence (DNA): TGTGCCAGTAGCAAGGCGGGGGGGCCCCAGCATTTT.